This T cell receptor beta chain is drawn from a study of early T cells in non-severe SARS-CoV-2 infection. CDR3 size: 13 residues. Trimming pared 7 bases from V and 1 base from J, leaving 9 bases between. Germline V gene sequence: CDR1 MNHNS, CDR2 SASEGT. This clonotype was observed at least ten times. One entry per CDR3 protein, called by TCRdb with MiXCR from the 5' RACE reads. The sample has about 27,000 distinct CDR3 sequences; 4% to 4.5% are singletons. The sequencing input was whole blood. The clonotype comes from an adult who was a healthcare worker with PCR-confirmed SARS-CoV-2 infection or an uninfected control (not recorded which). The chain joins TRBV6-1 to TRBJ2-3; D gene uncertain. This CDR3 is CASKVRGTDTQYF. The CDR3 DNA sequence: TGTGCCAGCAAGGTTAGGGGCACAGATACGCAGTATTTT.